This T cell receptor (beta chain) was profiled in a study of human T cells and chemical hapten exposure. Study at large: Sensitization applied 2% DPC to about 2 cm by about 2 cm of upper inner arm skin.

TCRdb independently ran MiXCR on the RACE reads; one entry per CDR3 protein. The sample has about 120,000 distinct CDR3 sequences, approximately 14% seen once. This clonotype was seen a handful of times. Specified time point: patch test 1, 2 weeks after DPC sensitization. Treatment described: therapeutic diphenylcyclopropenone sensitization with weekly scalp DPC. Germline assignment: CDR1 SGHKS and CDR2 YYEKEE (reference sequence). The CDR3 extends over 14 amino acids. Trimming removed 3 bases from V and 9 bases from J, with 15 bases in between. V usage is TRBV5-5 and J usage is TRBJ1-4; D unresolved. Source: whole blood, taken in connection with sensitization to the hapten diphenylcyclopropenone (DPC). The TCR was taken from a man in his late teens or twenties with alopecia areata. Some clones in this sample may be carry-over from other donors' samples. Written as DNA, the CDR3 is TGTGCCAGCAGCTCGAGTAGTACAATGAAAAAACTGTTTTTT. This gives the protein CASSSSSTMKKLFF.